Presented here are 27 T cell receptor beta chains from one specimen sequenced in a study of identifying expanded T cells in peripheral blood. TCRdb's table, derived via immunoSEQ multiplex PCR, lists solely in-frame clones and lacks some. The sample holds over 90,000 clones; approximately 86% are singletons and the top ten take approximately 5%. The sample consisted of blood. The receptors here all came from a person aged 18-69 years in good health.

The rearrangement links TRBV5-4 to TRBJ2-2; D is perhaps TRBD1 (5 bases). V was pared by 6 bases and J by 3 bases, with 12 bases between. There are 14 residues in the CDR3. Germline values: CDR1 SGHNT, CDR2 YYREEE (reference sequence). The CDR3 DNA reads TGTGCCAGCACTGGGCAGGGTGACACCGGGGAGCTGTTTTTT. Translation gives CASTGQGDTGELFF.

V and J are TRBV19 and TRBJ2-1; D is unclear. The CDR3 extends over 15 amino acids. Trimming cost V 2 bases and J 1 base, with 9 bases left between them. From germline, CDR1 is LNHDA and CDR2 SQIVND (reference sequence). The CDR3, as DNA: TGTGCCAGTAGTATAAGGGCAAGGTCCTACAATGAGCAGTTCTTC. Encoded protein: CASSIRARSYNEQFF.

This chain uses TRBV13 with TRBJ2-2, with a tentative D call TRBD1 (6 bases). Per the germline V gene, CDR1 is PRHDT and CDR2 is FYEKMQ (reference sequence). Deletions cut 8 bases from V and 1 base from J, with 17 bases between. CDR3 size: 16 residues. DNA of the CDR3: TGTGCCAGCGGACCCCGGGGACAACTGAACACCGGGGAGCTGTTTTTT. It encodes CASGPRGQLNTGELFF.

The chain combines TRBV18 with TRBJ1-1; D not certain. The CDR3 spans 14 residues. Germline CDR1 reads KGHSH; CDR2 reads LQKENI. Trimming took 3 bases from V and 2 from J, leaving 10 bases between them. CDR3 in amino acids: CASSPYVENTEAFF. Here the CDR3 DNA reads TGTGCCAGCTCACCGTATGTAGAAAACACTGAAGCTTTCTTT.

This chain links TRBV4-1 with TRBJ2-1; the match to TRBD1 covers 10 bases. The CDR3 runs 18 residues. Germline V CDR1 and CDR2: MGHRA, YSYEKL. The junction had 17 bases not matched to a gene; V was cut back by 0 bases and J by 12 bases. The CDR3 protein is CASSQDPTGGQGRFWQFF. As DNA, the CDR3 is TGCGCCAGCAGCCAAGATCCAACAGGGGGACAGGGGAGGTTTTGGCAGTTCTTC.

The chain carries TRBV7-9 and TRBJ2-2; no clear D gene. This CDR3 is 15 amino acids long. Trimming removed 4 bases from V and 4 bases from J, with 13 bases in between. Germline CDR1 and CDR2: SEHNR and FQNEAQ (reference sequence). The CDR3 coding sequence is TGTGCCAGCAGCTCTACTCGACTGGCCACCGGGGAGCTGTTTTTT. This gives the protein CASSSTRLATGELFF. Looking up the rest from reference TRBV7-9 and TRBJ2-2 gives the full variable domain: DTGVSQNPRHKITKRGQNVTFRCDPISEHNRLYWYRQTLGQGPEFLTYFQNEAQLEKSRLLSDRFSAERPKGSFSTLEIQRTEQGDSAMYLCASSSTRLATGELFFGEGSRLTVL.

The V call is TRBV5-4, the J call TRBJ2-7; TRBD1 agrees at 7 bases. The CDR3 has 14 residues. Per the germline V gene, CDR1 is SGHNT and CDR2 is YYREEE (reference sequence). J was trimmed by 9 bases and V by 0 bases; bases with no gene match: 9. CDR3: CASSLGTGTVGQYF. In DNA form, the CDR3 reads TGTGCCAGCAGCTTGGGGACCGGGACAGTTGGGCAGTACTTC.

The V and J genes are TRBV30 and TRBJ1-6, with D possibly TRBD1 on 6 matching bases. CDR3 size: 13 residues. Germline CDR1 is GTSNPN and CDR2 is SVGIG (reference sequence). V was clipped by 2 bases and J by 10 bases, with 12 bases between them. In DNA form, the CDR3 reads TGTGCCTGGAGTTCGGGGGCGAGGTCACCCCTCCACTTT. Translated, it gives CAWSSGARSPLHF.

In this sample, this clone turned up a few times. This chain joins TRBV30 and TRBJ1-1; D unclear. The CDR3 has 13 residues. The germline V gene encodes CDR1 GTSNPN and CDR2 SVGIG (reference sequence). Trimming pared 4 bases from V and 0 bases from J, leaving 9 bases between. The CDR3 DNA sequence: TGTGCCTGGAATCGAAGGATGAACACTGAAGCTTTCTTT. Protein: CAWNRRMNTEAFF.

The rearrangement joins TRBV13 to TRBJ2-3, with TRBD1 matching 8 bases. The CDR3 is 16 residues long. Germline V gene lookup returns CDR1 PRHDT and CDR2 FYEKMQ (reference sequence). V lost 1 base to trimming and J lost 6 bases; unmatched junction nucleotides: 9. CDR3 sequence (DNA): TGTGCCAGCAGCTTAGCTGCGCAGGGGGCAAGGGATACGCAGTATTTT. Residues: CASSLAAQGARDTQYF.

CDR3 DNA sequence: TGTGCCAGCAGTCTCGCAGGCGGTGGGCTCTATGGCTACACCTTC. It specifies CASSLAGGGLYGYTF. The chain is built from TRBV27 and TRBJ1-2; no clear D gene. Trimming removed 5 bases at V and 4 bases at J, with 17 bases between. The CDR3 length is 15 residues. Germline assignment: CDR1 MNHEY and CDR2 SMNVEV (reference sequence).

The chain links TRBV7-2 to TRBJ1-6; 9 bases line up with TRBD1. V lost 4 bases and J lost 7; bases outside the gene matches: 5. The CDR3 sequence is 15 residues long. Germline CDR1 SGHTA, CDR2 FQGNSA. The CDR3 bases are TGTGCCAGCAGCTCACAGGGGGCGCGGAATTCACCCCTCCACTTT. Its protein product is CASSSQGARNSPLHF.

The chain couples TRBV10-2 to TRBJ1-5, with D perhaps matching TRBD1 (5 bases). The germline CDR1 and CDR2 sequences are WSHSY and SAAADI. The CDR3 length is 14 residues. V lost 3 bases to trimming and J lost 5 bases, with 11 bases between them. Here the CDR3 DNA reads TGCGCCAGCAGTGAAGGTAGGGGTGATCAGCCCCAGCATTTT. Its protein product is CASSEGRGDQPQHF.

V usage is TRBV29-1 and J usage is TRBJ2-5, with TRBD1 matching 11 bases. This CDR3 has 18 amino acids. Per germline, CDR1 SQVTM and CDR2 ANQGSEA. V shed 6 bases, J shed 0 bases, and the junction held 15 bases outside the gene matches. The CDR3 spells CSVRPGQGETLYQETQYF. The CDR3 DNA reads as TGCAGCGTGCGTCCGGGACAGGGGGAAACCTTGTACCAAGAGACCCAGTACTTC.

This chain joins TRBV4-3 and TRBJ1-6; 7 bases fit TRBD1. V lost 5 bases and J lost 8; bases outside the gene matches: 12. The CDR3 contains 16 residues. CDR1 and CDR2 (germline): LGHNA, YSLEER. DNA for the CDR3: TGCGCCAGCAGCACTGAAAGCCGGGACAGCTATTCACCCCTCCACTTT. This encodes CASSTESRDSYSPLHF.

This clone was seen only once. The V call is TRBV5-4, the J call TRBJ1-1, with a possible D match to TRBD1 (5 bases). With 4 bases removed from V and 13 bases from J, the gap between germline ends came to 17 bases. Per the germline V gene, CDR1 is SGHNT and CDR2 is YYREEE (reference sequence). CDR3 length: 12 residues. CDR3 DNA: TGTGCCAGCAGCCTAGGGGAGGGGTTGGGTTTCTTT. Amino acids: CASSLGEGLGFF. The whole variable domain, filled in from reference TRBV5-4 and TRBJ1-1, reads ETGVTQSPTHLIKTRGQQVTLRCSSQSGHNTVSWYQQALGQGPQFIFQYYREEENGRGNFPPRFSGLQFPNYSSELNVNALELDDSALYLCASSLGEGLGFFGQGTRLTVV.

CDR3 residues: CAWERLPDSGNTIYF. The CDR3 nucleotides read TGTGCCTGGGAGAGGTTGCCCGATTCTGGAAACACCATATATTTT. The V call is TRBV30, the J call TRBJ1-3; D is undetermined. Germline assignment: CDR1 GTSNPN and CDR2 SVGIG (reference sequence). Trimming shortened V by 5 bases and J by 1 base, and 15 bases separated the two germline ends. There are 15 residues in the CDR3.

The chain combines TRBV11-3 with TRBJ1-3; D is uncertain. From germline, CDR1 is SGHNT and CDR2 YENEEA. CDR3 length equals 13 residues. The V end was cut by 1 base, the J end by 5 bases, with 6 bases between. Here the CDR3 reads CASSLVGRNTIYF. The CDR3 DNA follows: TGTGCCAGCAGCTTAGTTGGCCGAAACACCATATATTTT.

J is TRBJ1-5 and V is TRBV30; the D gene is possibly TRBD1 (6 bases). The CDR3 has 14 residues. CDR1 GTSNPN and CDR2 SVGIG come from the germline V gene (reference sequence). The ends were cut back, 4 bases at V and 6 bases at J, with 16 bases in the middle. The CDR3: CAWTLGQSSQPQHF. The CDR3 bases are TGTGCCTGGACTTTAGGACAGAGTAGTCAGCCCCAGCATTTT. Looking up the rest from reference TRBV30 and TRBJ1-5 gives the full variable domain: SQTIHQWPATLVQPVGSPLSLECTVEGTSNPNLYWYRQAAGRGLQLLFYSVGIGQISSEVPQNLSASRPQDRQFILSSKKLLLSDSGFYLCAWTLGQSSQPQHFGDGTRLSIL.

The chain joins TRBV6-1 to TRBJ1-2; D gene uncertain. The CDR3 length is 14 residues. Trimming took 1 base from V and 4 from J, leaving 10 bases between them. Germline V gene lookup returns CDR1 MNHNS and CDR2 SASEGT. CDR3 loop: CASSEVGPSYGYTF. The CDR3 region has the DNA TGTGCCAGCAGTGAAGTTGGGCCGAGCTATGGCTACACCTTC.

The chain combines TRBV5-6 with TRBJ1-2, with 7 positions matching TRBD1. Germline CDR1 reads SGHDT; CDR2 reads YYEEEE. V was clipped by 4 bases and J by 4 bases; unmatched bases: 16. The CDR3 runs 17 residues. In DNA form, the CDR3 reads TGTGCCAGCAGCCCGCGACTAAGGGACAGTCGGAGCTATGGCTACACCTTC. Encoded protein: CASSPRLRDSRSYGYTF.

The chain is built from TRBV19 and TRBJ2-5; 14 bases are a match to TRBD2. This CDR3 contains 17 residues. After removal of 4 bases from V and 5 bases from J, the junction contained 9 bases not matched to a gene. The germline gives CDR1 LNHDA, CDR2 SQIVND (reference sequence). CDR3: CASSTRTSGRRAETQYF. The CDR3 DNA sequence: TGTGCCAGTAGTACTCGGACTAGCGGGAGGAGGGCGGAGACCCAGTACTTC.

The chain combines TRBV5-6 with TRBJ1-4; TRBD1 matches 8 bases. The CDR3 length is 15 residues. Germline assignment: CDR1 SGHDT and CDR2 YYEEEE. The V and J ends lost 4 bases and 5 bases, in that order; junction bases with no gene match: 7. The CDR3 is CASSDPTGGNEKLFF. The DNA for the CDR3 is TGTGCCAGCAGCGATCCAACAGGGGGAAATGAAAAACTGTTTTTT.

The chain has TRBV6-5 and TRBJ1-2; D ambiguous. The V end lost 7 bases, the J end lost 8 bases, and 23 bases lay between the germline ends. The CDR3 spans 15 residues. Germline CDR1 and CDR2: MNHEY and SVGAGI. This chain's CDR3 is CASTDSAGLRRGYTF. The CDR3 DNA sequence: TGTGCCAGCACAGACTCGGCCGGTCTCCGACGGGGCTACACCTTC.

J is TRBJ2-1 and V is TRBV7-9; no firm D call. Germline V CDR1 and CDR2: SEHNR, FQNEAQ (reference sequence). CDR3 size: 14 residues. V was pared by 3 bases and J by 2 bases, with 8 bases between. DNA for the CDR3: TGTGCCAGCAGCTTTGAGGCGGCCTACAATGAGCAGTTCTTC. Its translation: CASSFEAAYNEQFF.

This chain links TRBV7-2 with TRBJ2-3; D might be TRBD1 or TRBD2, each matching 5 bases. V lost 4 bases to trimming and J lost 0 bases, with 11 bases between them. This CDR3 has 15 amino acids. Per germline, CDR1 SGHTA and CDR2 FQGNSA. CDR3 coding DNA: TGTGCCAGCAGCTACCTTGGGGGAAGCACAGATACGCAGTATTTT. Protein: CASSYLGGSTDTQYF.

J is TRBJ2-7 and V is TRBV29-1, with D possibly TRBD1 on 5 matching bases. Per the germline V gene, CDR1 is SQVTM and CDR2 is ANQGSEA. The CDR3 has 13 residues. Trimming removed 3 bases from V and 0 bases from J, with 9 bases in between. The CDR3 spells CSVDDSDSYEQYF. The CDR3 nucleotides read TGCAGCGTTGACGACAGCGACTCCTACGAGCAGTACTTC.